What follows are 8 T cell receptor beta chains derived from one specimen sequenced in a study of blood T cells in healthy people across ages. The authors ran a second PCR of 7 to 11 cycles using a sample-barcoded 5' primer and a J-beta primer mix. One entry per CDR3 protein, called by TCRdb with MiXCR from the 5' RACE reads. The data contain approximately 800,000 distinct CDR3 sequences, 55% to 65% of them singletons. Sequenced input: blood. The receptors were gathered from a man aged 25 to 40 in good health.

CDR3 in amino acids: CASRAVRENIQYF. For the CDR3, the DNA is TGTGCCAGCAGGGCCGTCCGGGAAAACATTCAGTACTTC. The gene calls are TRBV2 and TRBJ2-4; D is ambiguous. Trimming pared 6 bases from V and 5 bases from J, leaving 11 bases between. Per germline, CDR1 SNHLY and CDR2 FYNNEI. The CDR3 is 13 amino acids.

The rearrangement links TRBV3-1 to TRBJ1-2; D remains unclear. CDR1 and CDR2 (germline): LGHDT, YNNKEL (reference sequence). The ends were cut back, 1 base at V and 5 bases at J, with 8 bases in the middle. The length of the CDR3 is 13 residues. CDR3 in DNA: TGTGCCAGCAGCCAAGTGGGCTTTTATGGCTACACCTTC. Encoded protein: CASSQVGFYGYTF.

The chain recombines TRBV28 with TRBJ2-1, with TRBD1 identical over 7 bases. The CDR3 sequence is 14 residues long. The germline V gene has CDR1 MDHEN and CDR2 SYDVKM. V lost 6 bases and J lost 3; bases outside the gene matches: 5. CDR3: CASRPGQLYNEQFF. The CDR3 DNA reads as TGTGCCAGCAGGCCGGGACAGCTCTACAATGAGCAGTTCTTC.

Only one count was recorded for this clonotype. J is TRBJ2-3 and V is TRBV20-1, with no clear D. Per the germline V gene, CDR1 is DFQATT and CDR2 is SNEGSKA (reference sequence). CDR3 length: 13 amino acids. V was clipped by 5 bases and J by 2 bases, with 11 bases between them. The CDR3 protein is CSAYGNSTDTQYF. Here the CDR3 DNA reads TGCAGTGCTTACGGCAACTCCACAGATACGCAGTATTTT.

The chain carries TRBV4-3 and TRBJ2-1; 10 bases align to TRBD2. Trimming took 5 bases from V and 3 from J; bases not matched to a gene: 7. The germline V gene has CDR1 LGHNA and CDR2 YSLEER. This CDR3 contains 16 residues. The DNA of the CDR3 is TGCGCCAGCAGCGCCAGCGGGGGGGCCTTCTACAATGAGCAGTTCTTC. As protein: CASSASGGAFYNEQFF.

The rearrangement links TRBV2 to TRBJ2-7; unclear D gene. With 2 bases removed from V and 2 bases from J, the gap between germline ends came to 19 bases. The V gene's germline CDR1 is SNHLY and CDR2 FYNNEI. The CDR3 consists of 17 residues. Written as DNA, the CDR3 is TGTGCCAGCAGTGAAAAACTTACACAGCTTGCTCCCTACGAGCAGTACTTC. Its protein product is CASSEKLTQLAPYEQYF.

This clonotype came up a few times. This chain connects TRBV7-9 to TRBJ1-2; 8 bases map to TRBD1. CDR1 SEHNR and CDR2 FQNEAQ come from the germline V gene (reference sequence). After removal of 5 bases from V and 6 bases from J, the junction contained 5 bases not matched to a gene. This CDR3 spans 13 amino acids. The CDR3 region is CASSTRGHNGYTF. The CDR3 bases are TGTGCCAGCAGCACCAGGGGGCATAATGGCTACACCTTC. Drawing the rest from reference TRBV7-9 and TRBJ1-2, the complete variable domain is DTGVSQNPRHKITKRGQNVTFRCDPISEHNRLYWYRQTLGQGPEFLTYFQNEAQLEKSRLLSDRFSAERPKGSFSTLEIQRTEQGDSAMYLCASSTRGHNGYTFGSGTRLTVV.

As regards this clonotype: Germline and junction disagree at one end, which may indicate a read error. The chain has TRBV11-2 and TRBJ2-5; the D gene could be TRBD1 or TRBD2 (5 bases each). The CDR3 covers 14 residues. The germline V gene has CDR1 SGHAT and CDR2 FQNNGV. The CDR3 nucleotides are TGTGCCAGCAGCCCCGGGACCCCCGGAGAGACCCAATACTTC. Translated: CASSPGTPGETQYF.